This TCR beta chain was identified during a study of regulatory T cells in long-lasting Graves disease. Looking at the study overall: Graves' patients who were just diagnosed had used antithyroid drugs for under 3 months.

The study, taken as a whole, reports: Persistent cases favored TRBV28, TRBJ1-2 and TRBJ2-5.

This CDR3 has 18 residues. V was clipped by 5 bases and J by 3 bases, with 24 bases between them. Germline lookup yields CDR1 MDHEN and CDR2 SYDVKM. Time point noted: newly diagnosed GD, antithyroid drugs for less than 3 months. The authors made the TCR library using RNA they extracted from PBMCs. This clonotype was counted many times. The antigen remains unidentified. In building TCR beta libraries, iRepertoire HTBI primers were used together with Arm-PCR of CDR3 regions. TCRdb recomputed calls from the multiplex PCR reads with MiXCR, one row per CDR3 protein. The data show 500,000 or so distinct CDR3 sequences, about 15% seen once. These data were also reused for a study on T cells in Graves' hyperthyroidism and ophthalmopathy. That study adds: Used for diagnoses were clinical symptoms, serum thyroxine and TRAb, thyroid ultrasound and orbital computed tomography. TCR CDR3 underwent first-round RT-PCR with the HTBI primer set.

V gene TRBV28 combines with J gene TRBJ2-3, with D perhaps TRBD1 (5 bases). Material: peripheral blood mononuclear cells (PBMCs), obtained at new diagnosis, from a patient treated with antithyroid drugs. This receptor was identified in a woman between 45 and 60 years old with Graves disease. Here the CDR3 DNA reads TGTGCCAGCAGTCTCGCAAGAATTGGGGTAGGGGCTACAGATACGCAGTATTTT. Its translation: CASSLARIGVGATDTQYF.